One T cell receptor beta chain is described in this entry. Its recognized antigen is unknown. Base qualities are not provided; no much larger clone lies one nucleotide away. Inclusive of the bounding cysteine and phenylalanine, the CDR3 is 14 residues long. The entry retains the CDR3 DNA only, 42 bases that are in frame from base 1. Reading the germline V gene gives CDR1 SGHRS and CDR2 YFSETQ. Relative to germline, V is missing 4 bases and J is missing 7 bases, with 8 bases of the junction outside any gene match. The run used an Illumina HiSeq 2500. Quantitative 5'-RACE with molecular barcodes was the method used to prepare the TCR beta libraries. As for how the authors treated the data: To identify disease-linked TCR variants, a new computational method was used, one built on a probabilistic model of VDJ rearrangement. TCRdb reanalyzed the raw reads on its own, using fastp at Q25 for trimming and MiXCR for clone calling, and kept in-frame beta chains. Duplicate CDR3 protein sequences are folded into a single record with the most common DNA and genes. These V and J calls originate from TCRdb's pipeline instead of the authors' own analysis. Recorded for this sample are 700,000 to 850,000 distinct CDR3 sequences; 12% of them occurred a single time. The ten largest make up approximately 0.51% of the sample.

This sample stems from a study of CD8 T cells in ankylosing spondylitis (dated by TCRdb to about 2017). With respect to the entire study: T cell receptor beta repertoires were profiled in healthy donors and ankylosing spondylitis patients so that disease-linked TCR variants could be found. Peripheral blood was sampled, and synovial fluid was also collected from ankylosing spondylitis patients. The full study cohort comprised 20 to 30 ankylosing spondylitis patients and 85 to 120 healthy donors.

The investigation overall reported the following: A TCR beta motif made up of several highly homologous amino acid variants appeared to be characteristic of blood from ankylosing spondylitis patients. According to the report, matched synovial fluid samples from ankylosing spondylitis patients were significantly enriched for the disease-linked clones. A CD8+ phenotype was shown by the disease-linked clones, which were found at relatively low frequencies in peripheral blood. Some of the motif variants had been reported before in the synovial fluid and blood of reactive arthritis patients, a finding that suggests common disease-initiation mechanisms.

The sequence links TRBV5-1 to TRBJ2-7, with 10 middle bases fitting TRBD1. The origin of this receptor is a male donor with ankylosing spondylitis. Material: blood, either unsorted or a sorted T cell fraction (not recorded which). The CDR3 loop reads CASSNFGTGDEQYF. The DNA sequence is TGCGCCAGCAGCAATTTCGGGACAGGGGATGAGCAGTACTTC.